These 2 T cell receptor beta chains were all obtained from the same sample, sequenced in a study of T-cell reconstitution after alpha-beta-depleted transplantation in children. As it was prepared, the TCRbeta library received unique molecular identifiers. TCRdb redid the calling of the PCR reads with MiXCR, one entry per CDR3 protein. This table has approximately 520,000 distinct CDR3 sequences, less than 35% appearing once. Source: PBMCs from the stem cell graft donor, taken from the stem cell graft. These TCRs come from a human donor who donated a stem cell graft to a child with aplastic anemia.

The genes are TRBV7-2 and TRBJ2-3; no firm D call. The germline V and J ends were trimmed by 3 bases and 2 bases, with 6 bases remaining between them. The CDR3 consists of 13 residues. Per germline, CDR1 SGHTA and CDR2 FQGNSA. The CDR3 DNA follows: TGTGCCAGCAGCTTTAAGTTCACAGATACGCAGTATTTT. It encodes CASSFKFTDTQYF.

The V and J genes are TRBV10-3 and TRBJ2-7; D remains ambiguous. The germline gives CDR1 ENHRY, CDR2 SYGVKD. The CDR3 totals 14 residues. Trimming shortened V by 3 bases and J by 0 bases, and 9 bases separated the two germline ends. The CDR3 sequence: CAISDVQSSYEQYF. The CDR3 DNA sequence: TGTGCCATCAGTGACGTCCAAAGCTCCTACGAGCAGTACTTC.